This T cell receptor (beta chain) was documented in a study of blood T cell repertoires in COVID-19. Study-level information: Samples taken during acute and convalescent COVID-19 were collected in the United States, Italy and Spain. From T cells, B-cell-depleted T cells, or PBMCs came the material, which was cDNA or gDNA.

Germline CDR1 SGHVS, CDR2 FQNEAQ. The CDR3 consists of 17 residues. The V end lost 3 bases, the J end lost 6 bases, and 24 bases lay between the germline ends. Per the original methods: From reference gene primer amplification, estimates of nucleated cell counts were derived. Here immunoSEQ multiplex PCR was the method, and the copy in TCRdb shows in-frame clones only, minus some. V and J calls and clone size follow that table, whereas D and trimming were derived from the DNA. The data hold roughly 150,000 clones, with about four fifths observed a single time. The sample consisted of peripheral blood. This clonotype originated in a woman over 75 with acute or convalescent COVID-19. The genes are TRBV7-8 and TRBJ2-7; D possibly corresponds to TRBD1 (5 bases). The CDR3 here is CASSLGPNPTTVSEQYF. CDR3 nucleotide sequence: TGTGCCAGCAGCTTGGGGCCCAACCCCACTACTGTCAGCGAGCAGTACTTC. Together with reference TRBV7-8 and TRBJ2-7, the CDR3 gives the full variable domain: GAGVSQSPRYKVAKRGQDVALRCDPISGHVSLFWYQQALGQGPEFLTYFQNEAQLDKSGLPSDRFFAERPEGSVSTLKIQRTQQEDSAVYLCASSLGPNPTTVSEQYFGPGTRLTVT.